The 30 T cell receptor beta chains given below trace back to one sample, sequenced in a study of T cell responses to AZD1222 COVID-19 vaccine. Data came from immunoSEQ multiplex PCR; TCRdb stores just in-frame clones and leaves some out. The sample carries 75,000 or so clones, approximately 90% recorded once. The sequencing here drew on peripheral blood, taken 28 days after the second AZD1222 dose. Source of these receptors: an adult who received the AZD1222 COVID-19 vaccine.

This clone was seen ten or more times. V usage is TRBV6-5 and J usage is TRBJ2-3, with D possibly being TRBD1 or TRBD2 (5 bases each). This CDR3 has 15 amino acids. CDR1 is MNHEY and CDR2 is SVGAGI in the germline V gene. Trimming left V 9 bases short and J 8 bases short, with 24 bases between. The CDR3, as DNA: TGTGCCAGTGAACCCGGGGCCGGGTCGGCGGGTACGCAGTATTTT. Its translation is CASEPGAGSAGTQYF.

The chain employs TRBV5-1 and TRBJ1-2, with D perhaps TRBD1 (5 bases). The V end was cut by 4 bases, the J end by 7 bases, with 14 bases between. The CDR3 totals 13 residues. CDR1 and CDR2 from the germline V gene are SGHRS and YFSETQ. This CDR3 reads CASSLRDSSGYTF. The DNA for the CDR3 is TGCGCCAGCAGCCTCCGGGACTCTTCTGGCTACACCTTC.

The chain employs TRBV7-2 and TRBJ2-3, with TRBD2 matching 11 bases. V shed 4 bases and J 7 bases; nucleotides not matched to a gene: 4. The CDR3 loop spans 14 amino acids. The germline V gene encodes CDR1 SGHTA and CDR2 FQGNSA. This CDR3 reads CASSYLTSGNTQYF. CDR3 DNA sequence: TGTGCCAGCAGCTACTTGACTAGCGGGAATACGCAGTATTTT.

This chain links TRBV10-3 with TRBJ1-4; D unclear. The CDR3 runs to 11 residues. Germline values: CDR1 ENHRY, CDR2 SYGVKD. The V end was cut by 0 bases, the J end by 8 bases, with 1 base between. This CDR3 is CAISESEKLFF. Written as DNA, the CDR3 is TGTGCCATCAGTGAGTCCGAAAAACTGTTTTTT.

The J gene is TRBJ1-2, the V gene TRBV7-2; no clear D. Germline CDR1 and CDR2: SGHTA and FQGNSA. The CDR3 consists of 11 residues. The V gene lost 1 base and the J gene lost 7 bases, with 4 bases spanning the gap. The chain's CDR3 is CASSLGGGYTF. In DNA, the CDR3 is TGTGCCAGCAGCTTAGGGGGTGGCTACACCTTC.

The rearrangement uses TRBV5-4 and TRBJ2-1; D gene ambiguous. The CDR3 covers 18 residues. The V gene lost 6 bases and the J gene lost 0 bases, with 22 bases spanning the gap. The germline gives CDR1 SGHNT, CDR2 YYREEE (reference sequence). The CDR3, as DNA: TGTGCCAGCACCCCTATAAGTGAGAGACTCGTCTCCTACAATGAGCAGTTCTTC. It yields the protein CASTPISERLVSYNEQFF.

The J gene is TRBJ2-7, the V gene TRBV11-2; perhaps TRBD2 as D (5 bases). Germline V gives CDR1 SGHAT, CDR2 FQNNGV. The CDR3 consists of 14 residues. The ends were cut back, 1 base at V and 3 bases at J, with 10 bases in the middle. The CDR3 coding sequence is TGTGCCAGCAGCTTAGGGCGGGCTAACTACGAGCAGTACTTC. It specifies CASSLGRANYEQYF.

The DNA for the CDR3 is TGTGCCAGCAGTCCCCACGCCGTCCCGAACACTGAAGCTTTCTTT. Its protein product is CASSPHAVPNTEAFF. The V and J genes are TRBV27 and TRBJ1-1; D not certain. V lost 5 bases and J 1 base, leaving 14 bases between the germline ends. Germline V gene data show CDR1 as MNHEY and CDR2 as SMNVEV (reference sequence). The CDR3 loop spans 15 amino acids.

The V gene is TRBV5-4, the J gene TRBJ2-7, with D perhaps matching TRBD1 (6 bases). The V end lost 2 bases, the J end lost 4 bases, and 7 bases lay between the germline ends. In germline, CDR1 is SGHNT, CDR2 YYREEE (reference sequence). The CDR3 has 12 amino acids. DNA of the CDR3: TGTGCCAGCAGCTTCACAGGGTACGAGCAGTACTTC. Protein sequence: CASSFTGYEQYF.

This chain links TRBV28 with TRBJ2-5; no reliable D call. V was trimmed by 2 bases and J by 2 bases, leaving 3 bases between them. Germline V gene data show CDR1 as MDHEN and CDR2 as SYDVKM. CDR3 length: 12 residues. CDR3 sequence reads: CASSLQQETQYF. CDR3 nucleotide sequence: TGTGCCAGCAGTTTACAACAAGAGACCCAGTACTTC. Supplemented by reference TRBV28 and TRBJ2-5, the full variable domain reads DVKVTQSSRYLVKRTGEKVFLECVQDMDHENMFWYRQDPGLGLRLIYFSYDVKMKEKGDIPEGYSVSREKKERFSLILESASTNQTSMYLCASSLQQETQYFGPGTRLLVL.

V gene TRBV19 combines with J gene TRBJ2-7; perhaps TRBD1 as D (5 bases). Germline V gene lookup returns CDR1 LNHDA and CDR2 SQIVND (reference sequence). The CDR3 has 15 amino acids. V was cut by 5 bases and J by 5 bases, with 19 bases left in between. The CDR3 is CASSVVGGASNEQYF. The CDR3 nucleotides are TGTGCCAGTAGTGTCGTTGGTGGGGCCTCGAACGAGCAGTACTTC.

V and J are TRBV7-2 and TRBJ2-7; TRBD1 is a possible D gene (6 bases). V was clipped by 1 base and J by 3 bases, with 19 bases between them. Germline V gene data show CDR1 as SGHTA and CDR2 as FQGNSA. This CDR3 comprises 17 residues. The CDR3 coding sequence is TGTGCCAGCAGCTTAGGGGACATCTTCAACCCCCTCTACGAGCAGTACTTC. It encodes CASSLGDIFNPLYEQYF.

The genes are TRBV2 and TRBJ1-2, with D possibly matching TRBD1 (5 bases). Germline CDR1 SNHLY, CDR2 FYNNEI. The CDR3 runs 13 residues. V lost 4 bases to trimming and J lost 4 bases, with 10 bases between them. The CDR3 region has the DNA TGTGCCAGCAGTGCGTCAGGGACCTATGGCTACACCTTC. It translates to CASSASGTYGYTF. The full variable domain, completed using reference TRBV2 and TRBJ1-2, is EPEVTQTPSHQVTQMGQEVILRCVPISNHLYFYWYRQILGQKVEFLVSFYNNEISEKSEIFDDQFSVERPDGSNFTLKIRSTKLEDSAMYFCASSASGTYGYTFGSGTRLTVV.

This clone was seen many times. J is TRBJ1-2 and V is TRBV9; no firm D call. The ends were cut back, 0 bases at V and 8 bases at J, with 14 bases in the middle. CDR3 size: 14 residues. Looked up from germline, CDR1 is SGDLS and CDR2 is YYNGEE. CDR3: CASSVDLTVRGYTF. CDR3 in DNA: TGTGCCAGCAGCGTAGACTTAACCGTACGGGGCTACACCTTC.

The V call is TRBV19, the J call TRBJ1-5, with D uncertain. The germline V gene encodes CDR1 LNHDA and CDR2 SQIVND (reference sequence). V was shortened by 6 bases and J by 2 bases, with 17 bases between the two germline ends. The CDR3 is made up of 16 amino acids. The CDR3: CASSHPPGSGNQPQHF. The DNA for the CDR3 is TGTGCCAGTAGCCATCCCCCTGGGAGTGGCAATCAGCCCCAGCATTTT.

The genes are TRBV6-5 and TRBJ1-1; perhaps TRBD1 as D (5 bases). V shed 8 bases and J shed 4 bases, with 14 bases lying between them. Germline values: CDR1 MNHEY, CDR2 SVGAGI. This CDR3 spans 13 amino acids. The CDR3 loop reads CASLSGGSTEAFF. As DNA, the CDR3 is TGTGCCAGCCTTTCGGGGGGTAGCACTGAAGCTTTCTTT.

The CDR3 sequence: CASSLLGQPNEKLFF. DNA of the CDR3: TGCGCCAGCAGCCTCCTGGGGCAGCCTAATGAAAAACTGTTTTTT. J is TRBJ1-4 and V is TRBV5-1; possibly TRBD1 for D (5 bases). The V gene's germline CDR1 is SGHRS and CDR2 YFSETQ. Deletions cut 4 bases from V and 3 bases from J, with 13 bases between. The CDR3 runs to 15 residues.

This rearrangement joins TRBV3-1 (or the pseudogene TRBV3-2) to TRBJ2-4, with a tentative D call TRBD1 (6 bases). CDR1 LGHDT and CDR2 YNNKEL come from the germline V gene (reference sequence). CDR3 size: 14 residues. V was shortened by 4 bases and J by 2 bases, with 9 bases between the two germline ends. The CDR3 DNA follows: TGTGCCAGCAGCCCGCAGGGGACCAAAAACATTCAGTACTTC. Its protein is CASSPQGTKNIQYF.

The V gene is TRBV5-4, the J gene TRBJ1-6; 7 bases are shared with TRBD1. Germline CDR1 is SGHNT and CDR2 is YYREEE (reference sequence). V lost 1 base and J lost 8; bases outside the gene matches: 9. The CDR3 contains 16 residues. As DNA, the CDR3 is TGTGCCAGCAGCTTGTTTAAGGGGGCGTGGGATTCACCCCTCCACTTT. Its translation: CASSLFKGAWDSPLHF.

This chain joins TRBV28 and TRBJ2-6, with 8 bases matching TRBD1. Looked up from germline, CDR1 is MDHEN and CDR2 is SYDVKM. V lost 4 bases to trimming and J lost 4 bases; unmatched junction nucleotides: 15. The CDR3 consists of 19 residues. This chain's CDR3 is CASSSSPGGAVFGANVLTF. The CDR3 bases are TGTGCCAGCAGTTCATCCCCAGGGGGCGCAGTTTTCGGGGCCAACGTCCTGACTTTC.

The V and J genes are TRBV2 and TRBJ1-2, with D perhaps matching TRBD1 (5 bases). Germline CDR1 and CDR2: SNHLY and FYNNEI. The CDR3 runs 16 residues. V was pared by 8 bases and J by 8 bases, with 27 bases between. The CDR3 reads CASSRGTVLTMGGYTF. CDR3 nucleotide sequence: TGTGCCAGCTCCAGAGGGACCGTTCTAACTATGGGGGGCTACACCTTC.

The rearrangement joins TRBV9 to TRBJ1-4; the match to TRBD1 covers 11 bases. After removal of 3 bases from V and 4 bases from J, the junction contained 5 bases not matched to a gene. CDR1 is SGDLS and CDR2 is YYNGEE in the germline V gene. The CDR3 extends over 16 amino acids. This CDR3 is CASSAGQGVNNEKLFF. CDR3 sequence (DNA): TGTGCCAGCAGCGCGGGACAGGGGGTTAATAATGAAAAACTGTTTTTT.

V is TRBV7-7 and J is TRBJ1-2, with unresolved D. Germline V gene lookup returns CDR1 SSHAT and CDR2 FNYEAQ (reference sequence). The V end lost 1 base, the J end lost 4 bases, and 25 bases lay between the germline ends. This CDR3 is built from 19 residues. The CDR3 here is CASSLDPRKAGFLCYGYTF. The CDR3 DNA sequence: TGTGCCAGCAGCTTAGACCCCAGGAAAGCAGGATTTTTATGCTATGGCTACACCTTC.

The V and J genes are TRBV7-3 and TRBJ1-1; TRBD1 aligns across 7 bases. CDR1 and CDR2 (germline): SGHTA, FQGTGA. The CDR3 contains 14 residues. V shed 2 bases, J shed 4 bases, and the junction held 4 bases outside the gene matches. The CDR3 here is CASSLDREATEAFF. The CDR3 region has the DNA TGTGCCAGCAGCTTAGACAGGGAGGCCACTGAAGCTTTCTTT.

This chain connects TRBV6-4 to TRBJ2-3; D is uncertain. Germline loops: CDR1 MRHNA, CDR2 SNTAGT. The CDR3 totals 13 residues. V was shortened by 6 bases and J by 2 bases, with 9 bases between the two germline ends. The CDR3 DNA reads TGTGCCAGCAGCCTGACATACACAGATACGCAGTATTTT. Translation gives CASSLTYTDTQYF.

This rearrangement joins TRBV13 to TRBJ1-4, with a tentative D call TRBD1 (5 bases). The CDR3 is 15 amino acids. V lost 0 bases and J lost 8, with 13 bases in between. Per the germline V gene, CDR1 is PRHDT and CDR2 is FYEKMQ (reference sequence). The CDR3 region is CASSLGGSRGEKLFF. In DNA, the CDR3 is TGTGCCAGCAGCTTAGGTGGCTCCCGGGGGGAAAAACTGTTTTTT.

The chain carries TRBV6-5 and TRBJ2-7; perhaps D is TRBD1 or TRBD2 (7 bases each). V lost 6 bases, J lost 4 bases, and 19 bases lay in between. CDR3 size: 15 residues. Germline CDR1 is MNHEY and CDR2 is SVGAGI. CDR3 residues: CASSLSGRGGYEQYF. The CDR3 DNA is TGTGCCAGCAGCCTTAGCGGCAGGGGGGGGTACGAGCAGTACTTC.

The gene calls are TRBV27 and TRBJ2-7; perhaps TRBD2 as D (5 bases). The CDR3 is 13 amino acids. The V and J ends lost 3 bases and 6 bases respectively, with 12 bases between them. The germline CDR1 and CDR2 sequences are MNHEY and SMNVEV (reference sequence). For the CDR3, the DNA is TGTGCCAGCAGTTTCCGTGCGCGGGCCGAGCAGTACTTC. It translates to CASSFRARAEQYF.

The chain couples TRBV25-1 to TRBJ2-2; TRBD2 aligns across 8 bases. Trimming removed 2 bases from V and 1 base from J; junction bases left unmatched: 3. The CDR3 is 16 amino acids. Germline assignment: CDR1 MGHDK and CDR2 SYGVNS. CDR3 DNA sequence: TGTGCCAGCAGTGAACCTAGCGGGTGGAACACCGGGGAGCTGTTTTTT. It encodes CASSEPSGWNTGELFF.

The chain employs TRBV7-2 and TRBJ1-4, with 8 bases aligning to TRBD1. CDR1 SGHTA and CDR2 FQGNSA come from the germline V gene. The length of the CDR3 is 14 residues. Trimming removed 5 bases from V and 7 bases from J; junction bases left unmatched: 6. CDR3 sequence (DNA): TGTGCCAGCAGCCCTGACAGGGGCGGTGAAAAACTGTTTTTT. This gives the protein CASSPDRGGEKLFF. The variable domain in full, completed from reference TRBV7-2 and TRBJ1-4, reads GAGVSQSPSNKVTEKGKDVELRCDPISGHTALYWYRQSLGQGLEFLIYFQGNSAPDKSGLPSDRFSAERTGGSVSTLTIQRTQQEDSAVYLCASSPDRGGEKLFFGSGTQLSVL.